The entry that follows covers one T cell receptor (beta chain) sequence. Its antigen is unknown. This entry comes from a study of monozygotic twins with inflammatory bowel disease. Findings and limits, study-wide: Relative clonotype sharing with others was diminished in IBD patients versus healthy twins, particularly with disease activity.

Collection of an approximately 2.6 ml blood sample took place per donor. cDNA synthesis was performed in eight separate reactions for each sample. From the 5' RACE reads, TCRdb lists one entry per CDR3 protein and no DNA. Recorded for this sample: fewer than 400,000 distinct CDR3 sequences. CDR1 KGHSH and CDR2 LQKENI come from the germline V gene. CDR3 length: 14 residues. This TCR was sampled from a human donor with ulcerative colitis or Crohn's disease, or a healthy co-twin of an affected twin (not recorded which). The chain has TRBV18 and TRBJ2-7; TCRdb's assignment of TRBD1 cannot be checked, as there is no DNA. Sequenced: blood. CDR3 amino acids: CASSRDRGVYEQYF.